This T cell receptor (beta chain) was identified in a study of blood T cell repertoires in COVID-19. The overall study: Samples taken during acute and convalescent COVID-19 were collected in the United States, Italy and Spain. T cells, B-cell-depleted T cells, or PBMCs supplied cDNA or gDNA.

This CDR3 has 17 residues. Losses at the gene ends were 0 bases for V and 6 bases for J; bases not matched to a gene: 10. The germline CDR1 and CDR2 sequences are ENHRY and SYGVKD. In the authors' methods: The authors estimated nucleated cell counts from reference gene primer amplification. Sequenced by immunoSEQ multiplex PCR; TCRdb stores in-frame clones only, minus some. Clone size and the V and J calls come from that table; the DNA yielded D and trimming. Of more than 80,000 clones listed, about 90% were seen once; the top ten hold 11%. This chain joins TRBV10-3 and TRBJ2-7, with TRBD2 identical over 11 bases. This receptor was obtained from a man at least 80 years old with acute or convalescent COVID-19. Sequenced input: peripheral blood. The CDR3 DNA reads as TGTGCCATCAGTGAGTCTTATGGACTAGCGGGTGGTCCCGAGCAGTACTTC. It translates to CAISESYGLAGGPEQYF.